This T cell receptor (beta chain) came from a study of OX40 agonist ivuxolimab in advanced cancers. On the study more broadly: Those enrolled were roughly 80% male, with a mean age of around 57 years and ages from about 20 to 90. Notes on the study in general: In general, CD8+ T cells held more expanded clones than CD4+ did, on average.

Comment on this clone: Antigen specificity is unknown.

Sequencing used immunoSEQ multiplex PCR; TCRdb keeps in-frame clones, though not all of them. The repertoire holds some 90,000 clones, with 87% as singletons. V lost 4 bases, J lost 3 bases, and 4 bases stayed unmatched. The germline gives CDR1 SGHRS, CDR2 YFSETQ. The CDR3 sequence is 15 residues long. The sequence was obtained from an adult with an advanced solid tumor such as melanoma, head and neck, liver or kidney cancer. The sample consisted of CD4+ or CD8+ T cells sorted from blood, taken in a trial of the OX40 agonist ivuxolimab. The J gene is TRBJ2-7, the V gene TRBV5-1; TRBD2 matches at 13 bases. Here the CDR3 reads CASSRGLAGDYEQYF. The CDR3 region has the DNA TGCGCCAGCAGCCGCGGACTAGCGGGAGACTACGAGCAGTACTTC.